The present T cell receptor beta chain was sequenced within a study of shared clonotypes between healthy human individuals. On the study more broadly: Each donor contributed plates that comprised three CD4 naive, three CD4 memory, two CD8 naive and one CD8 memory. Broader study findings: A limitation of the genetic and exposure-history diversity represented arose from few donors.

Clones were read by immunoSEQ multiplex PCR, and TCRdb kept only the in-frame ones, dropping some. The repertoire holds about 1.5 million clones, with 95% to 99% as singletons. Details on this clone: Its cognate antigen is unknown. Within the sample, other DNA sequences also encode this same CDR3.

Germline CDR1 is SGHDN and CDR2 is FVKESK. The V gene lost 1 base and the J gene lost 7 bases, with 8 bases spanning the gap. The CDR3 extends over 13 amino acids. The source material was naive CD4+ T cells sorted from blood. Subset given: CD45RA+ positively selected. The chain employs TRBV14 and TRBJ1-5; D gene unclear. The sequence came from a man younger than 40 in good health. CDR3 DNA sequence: TGTGCCAGCAGCCAAGGTATCGAGCAGCCCCAGCATTTT. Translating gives CASSQGIEQPQHF.